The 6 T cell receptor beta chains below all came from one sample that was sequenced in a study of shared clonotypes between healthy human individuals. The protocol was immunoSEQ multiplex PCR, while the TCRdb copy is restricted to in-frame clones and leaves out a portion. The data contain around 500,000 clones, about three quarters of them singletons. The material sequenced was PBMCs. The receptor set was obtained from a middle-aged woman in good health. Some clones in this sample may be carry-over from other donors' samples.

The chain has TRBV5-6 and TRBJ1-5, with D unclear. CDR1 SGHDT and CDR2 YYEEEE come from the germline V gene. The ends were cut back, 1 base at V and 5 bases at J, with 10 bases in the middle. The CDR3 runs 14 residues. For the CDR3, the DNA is TGTGCCAGCAGCTTGAGAGGGCCCGATCAGCCCCAGCATTTT. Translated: CASSLRGPDQPQHF.

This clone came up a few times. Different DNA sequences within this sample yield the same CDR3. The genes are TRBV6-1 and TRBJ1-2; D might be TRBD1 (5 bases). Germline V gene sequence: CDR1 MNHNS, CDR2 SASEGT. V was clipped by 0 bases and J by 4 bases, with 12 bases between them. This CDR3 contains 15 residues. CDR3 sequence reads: CASSEAGGVGYGYTF. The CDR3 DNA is TGTGCCAGCAGTGAAGCTGGGGGTGTAGGCTATGGCTACACCTTC.

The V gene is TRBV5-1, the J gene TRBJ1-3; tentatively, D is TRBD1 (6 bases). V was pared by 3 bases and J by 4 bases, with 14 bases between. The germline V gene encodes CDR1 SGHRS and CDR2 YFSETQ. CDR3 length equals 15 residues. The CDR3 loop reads CASSSGGRRGNTIYF. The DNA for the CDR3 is TGCGCCAGCAGCTCTGGGGGGCGGAGAGGAAACACCATATATTTT.

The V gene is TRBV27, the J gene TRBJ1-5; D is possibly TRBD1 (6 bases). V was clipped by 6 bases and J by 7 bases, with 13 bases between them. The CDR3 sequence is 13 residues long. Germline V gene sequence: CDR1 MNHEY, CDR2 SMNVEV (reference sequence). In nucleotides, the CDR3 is TGTGCCAGCAGCCCCACAGGGCTCCAGCCCCAGCATTTT. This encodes CASSPTGLQPQHF.

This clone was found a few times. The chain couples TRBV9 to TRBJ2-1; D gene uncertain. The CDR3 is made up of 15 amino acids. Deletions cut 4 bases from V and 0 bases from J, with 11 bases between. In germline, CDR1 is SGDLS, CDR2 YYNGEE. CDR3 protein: CASSQWGSSYNEQFF. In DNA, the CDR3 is TGTGCCAGCAGCCAATGGGGAAGCTCCTACAATGAGCAGTTCTTC. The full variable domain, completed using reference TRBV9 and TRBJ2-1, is DSGVTQTPKHLITATGQRVTLRCSPRSGDLSVYWYQQSLDQGLQFLIQYYNGEERAKGNILERFSAQQFPDLHSELNLSSLELGDSALYFCASSQWGSSYNEQFFGPGTRLTVL.

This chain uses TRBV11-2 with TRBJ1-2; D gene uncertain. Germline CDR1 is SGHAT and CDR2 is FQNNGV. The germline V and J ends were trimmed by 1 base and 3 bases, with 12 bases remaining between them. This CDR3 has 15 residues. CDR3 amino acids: CASSLAGELDYGYTF. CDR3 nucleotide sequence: TGTGCCAGCAGCTTAGCTGGGGAGTTGGACTATGGCTACACCTTC.